The 3 T cell receptor beta chains below come from one sample, sequenced in a study of blood T cell repertoires in COVID-19. The data were produced by immunoSEQ multiplex PCR, yet TCRdb's version contains in-frame clones alone and is incomplete. The data contain hundreds of thousands of clones, about 89% of them seen just once; the ten biggest clones take up approximately 1.5%. Sequencing input: peripheral blood. These receptors originate from a woman aged 40 to 50 who had recovered from COVID-19.

The gene calls are TRBV28 and TRBJ1-2; D uncertain. CDR1 and CDR2 (germline): MDHEN, SYDVKM. The CDR3 covers 13 residues. Trimming removed 2 bases at V and 8 bases at J, with 12 bases between. The CDR3 DNA sequence: TGTGCCAGCAGTTTACCGCGGCCAAGCGGCTACACCTTC. Translated: CASSLPRPSGYTF.

The rearrangement links TRBV5-4 to TRBJ2-1; possibly TRBD2 for D (5 bases). CDR3 length: 15 residues. V lost 0 bases, J lost 3 bases, and 10 bases lay in between. Germline V lookup: CDR1 SGHNT, CDR2 YYREEE (reference sequence). In DNA, the CDR3 is TGTGCCAGCAGCTTGGGTCTAGCAGACTACAATGAGCAGTTCTTC. This gives the protein CASSLGLADYNEQFF.

The chain joins TRBV7-8 to TRBJ1-2; weak D call: TRBD1 (6 bases). The CDR3 is made up of 14 amino acids. V shed 3 bases and J shed 6 bases, with 14 bases lying between them. Germline CDR1 reads SGHVS; CDR2 reads FQNEAQ. CDR3 loop: CASSFGDRLDGYTF. CDR3 coding DNA: TGTGCCAGCAGCTTCGGCGACAGGTTGGATGGCTACACCTTC. The complete variable domain, with remaining parts taken from reference TRBV7-8 and TRBJ1-2, reads GAGVSQSPRYKVAKRGQDVALRCDPISGHVSLFWYQQALGQGPEFLTYFQNEAQLDKSGLPSDRFFAERPEGSVSTLKIQRTQQEDSAVYLCASSFGDRLDGYTFGSGTRLTVV.